This entry lists 31 T cell receptor beta chains sequenced from one sample in a study of blood T cell repertoires in COVID-19. Sequencing was performed with immunoSEQ multiplex PCR; in TCRdb, only in-frame clones are kept and a portion is missing. The table lists roughly 320,000 clones, about 88% of them singletons, with around 1.2% in the top ten. Sequencing was carried out using peripheral blood. The receptors were gathered from a man in his 70s with acute or convalescent COVID-19.

The J gene is TRBJ2-5, the V gene TRBV2; maybe TRBD2 (7 bases). The V gene's germline CDR1 is SNHLY and CDR2 FYNNEI. CDR3 length: 14 amino acids. V lost 2 bases to trimming and J lost 8 bases, with 15 bases between them. The CDR3: CASSEPLGGGTQYF. In DNA, the CDR3 is TGTGCCAGCAGTGAACCCTTAGGGGGGGGTACCCAGTACTTC.

The chain is built from TRBV10-3 and TRBJ1-2; D gene ambiguous. V lost 4 bases, J lost 4 bases, and 7 bases lay in between. This CDR3 has 12 residues. CDR1 is ENHRY, CDR2 SYGVKD, per germline. The CDR3 is CAISGELYGYTF. CDR3 DNA sequence: TGTGCCATCAGTGGAGAACTCTATGGCTACACCTTC.

The chain couples TRBV6-5 to TRBJ2-3, with 13 bases lining up with TRBD2. This CDR3 is built from 15 residues. Germline V gene lookup returns CDR1 MNHEY and CDR2 SVGAGI. Trimming took 7 bases from V and 6 from J; bases not matched to a gene: 7. The CDR3 DNA reads TGTGCCAGCACTGTTCTGACTAGCGGGGGGGATACGCAGTATTTT. This codes for CASTVLTSGGDTQYF.

This chain links TRBV5-1 with TRBJ1-6; 9 positions match TRBD1. The V segment lost 4 bases and the J segment 8 bases; nucleotides outside the gene matches: 10. Germline-derived CDR1 and CDR2 are SGHRS and YFSETQ. The CDR3 contains 16 residues. The CDR3 coding sequence is TGCGCCAGCAGCACGGGACAGGGAAATTCGGATTCACCCCTCCACTTT. Translated, it gives CASSTGQGNSDSPLHF.

This chain joins TRBV5-1 and TRBJ1-1; D is uncertain. With 0 bases removed from V and 1 base from J, the gap between germline ends came to 13 bases. Germline values: CDR1 SGHRS, CDR2 YFSETQ. There are 16 residues in the CDR3. CDR3 loop: CASSLVSSPENTEAFF. DNA for the CDR3: TGCGCCAGCAGCTTGGTTTCGTCTCCAGAGAACACTGAAGCTTTCTTT.

V usage is TRBV19 and J usage is TRBJ2-5, with D unresolved. V lost 6 bases and J 0 bases, leaving 11 bases between the germline ends. The germline V gene encodes CDR1 LNHDA and CDR2 SQIVND (reference sequence). The CDR3 is 14 residues long. The CDR3 DNA reads TGTGCCAGTAGGCGGTCTATGTACCAAGAGACCCAGTACTTC. Translating gives CASRRSMYQETQYF.

The genes are TRBV10-3 and TRBJ2-1, with TRBD2 as a possible D gene (6 bases). The germline gives CDR1 ENHRY, CDR2 SYGVKD. This CDR3 has 13 amino acids. The V end was cut by 8 bases, the J end by 7 bases, with 15 bases between. CDR3: CAIGTLPWNEQFF. The CDR3 region has the DNA TGTGCCATCGGGACTCTTCCGTGGAATGAGCAGTTCTTC.

The J gene is TRBJ2-1, the V gene TRBV10-3; 7 nucleotides align to TRBD1. The CDR3 length is 15 residues. Germline trimming cut 10 bases from V and 5 bases from J; bases unmatched to any gene: 14. Germline lookup yields CDR1 ENHRY and CDR2 SYGVKD. The CDR3 region is CATQPDRETNNEQFF. CDR3 nucleotides: TGTGCCACCCAGCCAGACAGGGAAACTAACAATGAGCAGTTCTTC.

The chain joins TRBV29-1 to TRBJ1-3; TRBD1 might be the D (5 bases). Germline loops: CDR1 SQVTM, CDR2 ANQGSEA. CDR3 length: 12 amino acids. Trimming removed 6 bases at V and 2 bases at J, with 8 bases between. CDR3: CSVAGPGNTIYF. CDR3 bases: TGCAGCGTCGCAGGGCCTGGAAACACCATATATTTT. Variable domain in full (rest from reference TRBV29-1 and TRBJ1-3): SAVISQKPSRDICQRGTSLTIQCQVDSQVTMMFWYRQQPGQSLTLIATANQGSEATYESGFVIDKFPISRPNLTFSTLTVSNMSPEDSSIYLCSVAGPGNTIYFGEGSWLTVV.

The CDR3 DNA reads TGTGCCAGCAGTTTATCGGCAGGTTTCTATCAGCCCCAGCATTTT. This translates into CASSLSAGFYQPQHF. The chain couples TRBV28 to TRBJ1-5; D not resolved. The CDR3 runs to 15 residues. Germline V lookup: CDR1 MDHEN, CDR2 SYDVKM. V lost 1 base to trimming and J lost 5 bases, with 12 bases between them.

V is TRBV6-5 and J is TRBJ1-6; 8 bases are a match to TRBD1. Germline V gives CDR1 MNHEY, CDR2 SVGAGI. V was clipped by 5 bases and J by 8 bases; unmatched bases: 5. The CDR3 extends over 14 amino acids. The CDR3 coding sequence is TGTGCCAGCAGTCAGGACAGGGATGATTCACCCCTCCACTTT. This sequence encodes CASSQDRDDSPLHF.

The table lists this clone with many counts. The V and J genes are TRBV5-1 and TRBJ1-1; no reliable D call. The CDR3 has 11 residues. Germline CDR1 and CDR2: SGHRS and YFSETQ. The ends were cut back, 4 bases at V and 7 bases at J, with 8 bases in the middle. This CDR3 reads CASSGQSEAFF. The CDR3 coding sequence is TGCGCCAGCAGCGGCCAAAGTGAAGCTTTCTTT.

The chain carries TRBV3-1 (or the pseudogene TRBV3-2) and TRBJ2-7, with D maybe TRBD2 (6 bases). V lost 5 bases and J 4 bases, leaving 21 bases between the germline ends. In germline, CDR1 is LGHDT, CDR2 YNNKEL (reference sequence). This CDR3 contains 16 residues. The CDR3 DNA reads TGTGCCAGCAGCTCACAGAGGAGGGGAGTGACGTACGAGCAGTACTTC. Protein product: CASSSQRRGVTYEQYF.

V is TRBV18 and J is TRBJ1-1, with 7 bases that match TRBD1. CDR1 and CDR2 (germline): KGHSH, LQKENI. The CDR3 runs to 17 residues. Losses at the gene ends were 3 bases for V and 5 bases for J; bases not matched to a gene: 15. The DNA of the CDR3 is TGTGCCAGCTCACCGACCCCACAGGGGCGAGTAGAGACTGAAGCTTTCTTT. It encodes CASSPTPQGRVETEAFF.

This sequence joins TRBV5-1 and TRBJ2-7, with D maybe TRBD2 (5 bases). V dropped 6 bases and J dropped 5 bases, with 15 bases sitting between them. The V gene's germline CDR1 is SGHRS and CDR2 YFSETQ. The CDR3 runs 13 residues. CDR3 nucleotides: TGCGCCAGCAAGTCCGGGGTGACTAACGAGCAGTACTTC. The encoded protein is CASKSGVTNEQYF.

The chain employs TRBV5-4 and TRBJ2-3; 10 positions match TRBD1. The CDR3 extends over 15 amino acids. V was pared by 2 bases and J by 7 bases, with 7 bases of the junction left unmatched. CDR1 and CDR2 from the germline V gene are SGHNT and YYREEE (reference sequence). CDR3 nucleotide sequence: TGTGCCAGCAGCTTTCGGGACAGGGGCCTACATACGCAGTATTTT. Its translation: CASSFRDRGLHTQYF.

The chain links TRBV11-2 to TRBJ2-2; 12 positions agree with TRBD2. The V and J ends lost 5 bases and 0 bases, in that order; junction bases with no gene match: 10. Germline-derived CDR1 and CDR2 are SGHAT and FQNNGV. This CDR3 comprises 19 residues. The chain's CDR3 is CASSPRGLAGISNTGELFF. The CDR3, as DNA: TGTGCCAGCAGCCCAAGAGGACTAGCGGGGATTTCGAACACCGGGGAGCTGTTTTTT.

The V and J genes are TRBV6-6 and TRBJ2-3; 7 bases fit TRBD1. The CDR3 has 11 amino acids. The V gene's germline CDR1 is MNHNY and CDR2 SVGAGI (reference sequence). Unmatched junction bases numbered 5, after V lost 6 bases and J lost 11 bases. Here the CDR3 DNA reads TGTGCCAGCAGCGACAGGGTGGAGCAGTATTTT. Protein product: CASSDRVEQYF.

The chain employs TRBV6-4 and TRBJ2-2; D ambiguous. The V and J ends lost 4 bases and 3 bases respectively, with 9 bases between them. This CDR3 region has 14 residues. The V gene's germline CDR1 is MRHNA and CDR2 SNTAGT. The CDR3 is CASSARHDTGELFF. CDR3 bases: TGTGCCAGCAGTGCTAGGCACGACACCGGGGAGCTGTTTTTT.

The chain combines TRBV7-9 with TRBJ2-1, with TRBD2 as a possible D gene (8 bases). Germline V lookup: CDR1 SEHNR, CDR2 FQNEAQ (reference sequence). Trimming shortened V by 6 bases and J by 0 bases, and 18 bases separated the two germline ends. The CDR3 has 17 amino acids. The CDR3 region has the DNA TGTGCCAGCAGTTACCCGGGAGGGGGCCGCTCCTACAATGAGCAGTTCTTC. Encoded protein: CASSYPGGGRSYNEQFF.

The chain has TRBV5-1 and TRBJ2-7, with D unresolved. The germline CDR1 and CDR2 sequences are SGHRS and YFSETQ. This CDR3 has 11 residues. Trimming removed 4 bases from V and 5 bases from J, with 7 bases in between. The CDR3 is CASSPRNEQYF. DNA for the CDR3: TGCGCCAGCAGCCCGAGAAACGAGCAGTACTTC.

This clone appeared a few times. The chain uses TRBV9 and TRBJ2-1; 7 nucleotides line up with TRBD2. Germline lookup yields CDR1 SGDLS and CDR2 YYNGEE. With V trimmed by 0 bases and J by 2 bases, 8 bases remained unmatched. CDR3 length equals 17 residues. The CDR3: CASSVERLAVAYNEQFF. Written as DNA, the CDR3 is TGTGCCAGCAGCGTAGAGAGGCTAGCGGTGGCCTACAATGAGCAGTTCTTC.

The V call is TRBV7-8, the J call TRBJ2-5; 11 bases are shared with TRBD2. The CDR3 contains 16 residues. The germline V gene encodes CDR1 SGHVS and CDR2 FQNEAQ. Trimming took 2 bases from V and 5 from J; bases not matched to a gene: 7. CDR3 sequence (DNA): TGTGCCAGCAGCTTAACCGGACTAGCGGGTTCGGAGACCCAGTACTTC. Its translation is CASSLTGLAGSETQYF.

The V and J genes are TRBV5-3 and TRBJ2-7; TRBD2 aligns across 10 bases. TRBV5-3 is placed among ORFs of uncertain function. The CDR3 loop spans 20 amino acids. With V trimmed by 0 bases and J by 0 bases, 15 bases remained unmatched. The CDR3 is CARSLATGLAKGLSSYEQYF. The CDR3 DNA reads TGTGCCAGAAGCTTGGCGACGGGACTAGCGAAAGGGCTCAGCTCCTACGAGCAGTACTTC.

The chain employs TRBV5-4 and TRBJ2-2, with 8 bases identical to TRBD2. The CDR3 length is 15 residues. After removal of 4 bases from V and 3 bases from J, the junction contained 5 bases not matched to a gene. Germline values: CDR1 SGHNT, CDR2 YYREEE (reference sequence). The DNA for the CDR3 is TGTGCCAGCAGCCCAAGCGGGAGTGACACCGGGGAGCTGTTTTTT. Amino acid sequence: CASSPSGSDTGELFF.

This chain uses TRBV6-2 or TRBV6-3 with TRBJ1-5, with a possible D match to TRBD1 (6 bases). With 5 bases removed from V and 7 bases from J, the gap between germline ends came to 18 bases. This CDR3 comprises 15 residues. Per the germline V gene, CDR1 is MNHEY and CDR2 is SVGEGT. CDR3 in DNA: TGTGCCAGCAGTCAGGATGACAGGTGGGGCCAGCCCCAGCATTTT. Translating gives CASSQDDRWGQPQHF.

The rearrangement uses TRBV24-1 and TRBJ2-5; 7 nucleotides agree with TRBD2. CDR3 length: 17 residues. Germline CDR1 reads KGHDR; CDR2 reads SFDVKD. The J segment lost 4 bases and the V segment lost 4 bases, leaving 14 bases of the junction unmatched. CDR3 amino acids: CATSERRARGMGETQYF. The CDR3 DNA reads as TGTGCCACCAGTGAGAGGCGAGCGCGGGGGATGGGAGAGACCCAGTACTTC.

The chain has TRBV28 and TRBJ1-1, with 9 bases identical to TRBD1. Per germline, CDR1 MDHEN and CDR2 SYDVKM. Losses at the gene ends were 5 bases for V and 8 bases for J; bases not matched to a gene: 3. This CDR3 is 12 amino acids long. CDR3 loop: CASSGDREEAFF. CDR3 DNA: TGTGCCAGCAGTGGGGACAGGGAAGAAGCTTTCTTT.

This rearrangement joins TRBV28 to TRBJ2-3; 13 nucleotides line up with TRBD2. This CDR3 spans 18 amino acids. The junction had 7 bases not matched to a gene; V was cut back by 3 bases and J by 1 base. CDR1 and CDR2 (germline): MDHEN, SYDVKM. The chain's CDR3 is CASSFPGLAGWGTDTQYF. The CDR3 DNA reads as TGTGCCAGCAGTTTTCCGGGACTAGCGGGGTGGGGCACAGATACGCAGTATTTT.

This clone occurred a few times. The genes are TRBV5-1 and TRBJ1-1; D call uncertain. Trimming removed 1 base from V and 1 base from J, with 11 bases in between. The CDR3 spans 15 residues. Germline CDR1 is SGHRS and CDR2 is YFSETQ. CDR3 bases: TGCGCCAGCAGCTTGAGAGGTATGGGGAACACTGAAGCTTTCTTT. Its translation: CASSLRGMGNTEAFF.

The chain employs TRBV2 and TRBJ2-1, with a weak D call TRBD2 (7 bases). The V and J ends lost 6 bases and 9 bases respectively, with 12 bases between them. This CDR3 spans 12 amino acids. The germline CDR1 and CDR2 sequences are SNHLY and FYNNEI. CDR3 nucleotide sequence: TGTGCCAGCAGCCAAGGGGGGGTTGAGCAGTTCTTC. This gives the protein CASSQGGVEQFF.